One and the same sample provided the 19 T cell receptor beta chains below, sequenced in a study of blood T cell repertoires in COVID-19. Using immunoSEQ multiplex PCR, the repertoire was profiled, and TCRdb retains in-frame clones only, with some absent. The sample consists of approximately 170,000 clones, just under 90% of them appearing once. Sequenced input: peripheral blood. The receptors were gathered from a young man with active or convalescent COVID-19.

The chain couples TRBV9 to TRBJ2-1; 14 nucleotides align to TRBD2. Germline V gives CDR1 SGDLS, CDR2 YYNGEE. V dropped 1 base and J dropped 3; count of bases not matched to a gene: 9. This CDR3 is built from 19 residues. CDR3 bases: TGTGCCAGCAGCGTATCGATGACTAGCGGGAGGGCCGACTACAATGAGCAGTTCTTC. It yields the protein CASSVSMTSGRADYNEQFF.

The rearrangement links TRBV15 to TRBJ1-1; the match to TRBD1 covers 7 bases. J gave up 5 bases and V 11 bases, and 5 bases lay outside the gene matches. Looked up from germline, CDR1 is LNHNV and CDR2 is YYDKDF (reference sequence). The CDR3 spans 11 residues. In DNA form, the CDR3 reads TGTGCCCCACAGGGGTGGACTGAAGCTTTCTTT. It translates to CAPQGWTEAFF. Full variable domain (outside the CDR3, taken from reference TRBV15 and TRBJ1-1): DAMVIQNPRYQVTQFGKPVTLSCSQTLNHNVMYWYQQKSSQAPKLLFHYYDKDFNNEADTPDNFQSRRPNTSFCFLDIRSPGLGDTAMYLCAPQGWTEAFFGQGTRLTVV.

This chain connects TRBV6-5 to TRBJ2-3, with 9 nucleotides matching TRBD1. Germline CDR1 is MNHEY and CDR2 is SVGAGI. The CDR3 is 15 amino acids. Trimming removed 6 bases from V and 1 base from J; junction bases left unmatched: 5. DNA of the CDR3: TGTGCCAGCAGGCTTACAGGGGGCGGCACAGATACGCAGTATTTT. It translates to CASRLTGGGTDTQYF.

The chain employs TRBV11-2 and TRBJ1-2, with TRBD1 as a possible D gene (6 bases). CDR3 length: 15 residues. CDR1 is SGHAT and CDR2 is FQNNGV in the germline V gene. Between the trimmed V and J ends, which lost 1 base and 8 bases, there was a span of 17 bases. CDR3 residues: CASSLGDRPGGGYTF. The DNA of the CDR3 is TGTGCCAGCAGCTTAGGAGACAGGCCCGGGGGGGGCTACACCTTC.

CDR3 in amino acids: CASSFAGSNQPQHF. The DNA for the CDR3 is TGTGCCAGCAGCTTTGCAGGGAGCAATCAGCCCCAGCATTTT. This chain connects TRBV7-9 to TRBJ1-5; D may be TRBD1 (5 bases). V shed 3 bases and J shed 1 base, with 7 bases lying between them. Germline CDR1 is SEHNR and CDR2 is FQNEAQ (reference sequence). This CDR3 spans 14 amino acids.

The chain links TRBV19 to TRBJ2-7; 14 nucleotides match TRBD2. This CDR3 spans 16 amino acids. The V gene end was trimmed by 5 bases and the J gene end by 2 bases; junction bases not matched to a gene: 5. Germline V gene sequence: CDR1 LNHDA, CDR2 SQIVND (reference sequence). CDR3 in DNA: TGTGCCAGTAGTTTCTCGGGACTAGCGGGAGCCTACGAGCAGTACTTC. It is translated as CASSFSGLAGAYEQYF.

This chain joins TRBV19 and TRBJ1-2; D ambiguous. This CDR3 has 20 amino acids. Per the germline V gene, CDR1 is LNHDA and CDR2 is SQIVND (reference sequence). The ends were cut back, 2 bases at V and 4 bases at J, with 29 bases in the middle. CDR3 bases: TGTGCCAGTAGTATAAGAGTTGTTAAAACGGAGCGGCTTTCTCTCTATGGCTACACCTTC. It is translated as CASSIRVVKTERLSLYGYTF.

About this clone itself: Distinct nucleotide sequences in the sample also encode this CDR3. The rearrangement uses TRBV18 and TRBJ1-1; D not certain. CDR1 KGHSH and CDR2 LQKENI come from the germline V gene. The ends were cut back, 4 bases at V and 1 base at J, with 7 bases in the middle. This CDR3 spans 13 amino acids. The CDR3 DNA is TGTGCCAGCTCACTAAACAGGAACACTGAAGCTTTCTTT. Amino acid sequence: CASSLNRNTEAFF.

This clone was seen once. The chain uses TRBV2 and TRBJ1-1, with D possibly TRBD1 on 5 matching bases. Trimming took off 0 bases at V and 1 base at J, with 9 bases between the two ends. Germline V lookup: CDR1 SNHLY, CDR2 FYNNEI. The CDR3 consists of 15 residues. The CDR3 reads CASSEALGANTEAFF. The CDR3 DNA reads TGTGCCAGCAGTGAAGCGCTTGGGGCGAACACTGAAGCTTTCTTT.

The chain employs TRBV11-2 and TRBJ1-2; 7 bases align to TRBD1. This CDR3 has 15 amino acids. Trimming cost V 4 bases and J 7 bases; bases outside gene matches: 12. The germline gives CDR1 SGHAT, CDR2 FQNNGV. CDR3: CASSSFTDRDGGYTF. As DNA, the CDR3 is TGTGCCAGCAGCTCGTTTACAGACAGGGACGGTGGCTACACCTTC.

The chain is built from TRBV6-5 and TRBJ1-1; D not resolved. This CDR3 region has 12 residues. Deletions cut 8 bases from V and 1 base from J, with 8 bases between. Germline V gene data show CDR1 as MNHEY and CDR2 as SVGAGI. CDR3 nucleotides: TGTGCCAGCGCCCGAGGGAACACTGAAGCTTTCTTT. Translation: CASARGNTEAFF.

CDR3 protein: CASSYFTGGTSPLHF. The CDR3 region has the DNA TGTGCCAGCAGTTACTTCACAGGGGGCACATCACCCCTCCACTTT. The rearrangement uses TRBV6-5 and TRBJ1-6; 9 bases line up with TRBD1. Germline CDR1 MNHEY, CDR2 SVGAGI. V lost 1 base to trimming and J lost 10 bases; unmatched junction nucleotides: 5. The CDR3 has 15 amino acids.

This chain connects TRBV10-3 to TRBJ1-2, with 12 positions matching TRBD1. The germline CDR1 and CDR2 sequences are ENHRY and SYGVKD. Trimming took 6 bases from V and 5 from J; bases not matched to a gene: 10. This CDR3 spans 16 amino acids. The CDR3 DNA reads TGTGCCATCAGGCCCTCGGGACAGGGGGCTGGGTATGGCTACACCTTC. Its translation: CAIRPSGQGAGYGYTF.

The chain links TRBV21-1 to TRBJ1-1; the table's D call TRBD1 went unverified against the DNA. TRBV21-1 is a pseudogene. This CDR3 spans 17 amino acids. The chain's CDR3 is CASSKDLPGHLNTEAFF. CDR3 nucleotide sequence: TGTGCCAGCAGCAAAGATTTGCCAGGTCACCTGAACACTGAAGCTTTCTTT.

Only a few counts were recorded for this clone. This chain uses TRBV7-2 with TRBJ1-2, with TRBD1 matching 7 bases. Germline V gives CDR1 SGHTA, CDR2 FQGNSA. This CDR3 has 14 residues. Germline trimming cut 1 base from V and 4 bases from J; bases unmatched to any gene: 3. The CDR3: CASSLGGQFYGYTF. As DNA, the CDR3 is TGTGCCAGCAGCTTAGGGGGACAGTTCTATGGCTACACCTTC.

As for this clone: One end of the junction is discordant with germline, which a read error may explain. The CDR3 DNA sequence: TGTGCCAGCAGGGTCCTTACCGGGACAGCCTTCTTC. Translated, it gives CASRVLTGTAFF. The chain carries TRBV6-5 and TRBJ2-7, with 7 positions matching TRBD1. The CDR3 is made up of 12 amino acids. The germline CDR1 and CDR2 sequences are MNHEY and SVGAGI.

V usage is TRBV7-2 and J usage is TRBJ1-1; 7 bases align to TRBD1. Trimming removed 5 bases from V and 1 base from J; junction bases left unmatched: 7. CDR1 and CDR2 (germline): SGHTA, FQGNSA. The CDR3 has 15 amino acids. The CDR3 sequence: CASSRDSRSNTEAFF. As DNA, the CDR3 is TGTGCCAGCAGCCGGGACAGCAGATCGAACACTGAAGCTTTCTTT.

This clone is a singleton in its sample. The CDR3 region is CASSIGSAGPPYNEQFF. The DNA of the CDR3 is TGTGCCAGTAGTATTGGATCCGCAGGGCCCCCCTACAATGAGCAGTTCTTC. The chain joins TRBV19 to TRBJ2-1; maybe TRBD1 (5 bases). The CDR3 totals 17 residues. V lost 3 bases to trimming and J lost 2 bases, with 17 bases between them. The germline gives CDR1 LNHDA, CDR2 SQIVND (reference sequence).

The chain is built from TRBV18 and TRBJ2-5; tentatively, D is TRBD2 (6 bases). With 3 bases removed from V and 5 bases from J, the gap between germline ends came to 13 bases. The CDR3 length is 14 residues. Germline V gives CDR1 KGHSH, CDR2 LQKENI. CDR3 nucleotide sequence: TGTGCCAGCTCACCTTCGGAGGGCCTCGAGACCCAGTACTTC. This codes for CASSPSEGLETQYF.